Below, 25 T cell receptor beta chains from the same sample are listed, as sequenced in a study of blood T cell repertoires in COVID-19. Generated by immunoSEQ multiplex PCR, the TCRdb table keeps only in-frame clones and is missing some. The data show around 150,000 clones, over 65% seen once. The sample was peripheral blood. The receptors were sampled from an elderly woman with active or convalescent COVID-19.

V usage is TRBV29-1 and J usage is TRBJ2-3; D not resolved. The CDR3 has 11 amino acids. CDR1 SQVTM and CDR2 ANQGSEA come from the germline V gene. V was trimmed by 5 bases and J by 6 bases, leaving 9 bases between them. CDR3: CSVRLSDTQYF. The DNA for the CDR3 is TGCAGCGTTCGTCTATCGGATACGCAGTATTTT.

This chain uses TRBV19 with TRBJ1-5, with 10 bases lining up with TRBD1. CDR1 LNHDA and CDR2 SQIVND come from the germline V gene (reference sequence). This CDR3 spans 15 amino acids. The J segment lost 4 bases and the V segment lost 6 bases, leaving 6 bases of the junction unmatched. The CDR3 DNA reads as TGTGCCAGTAGCAATACGGGACAGGGGAATCAGCCCCAGCATTTT. Residues: CASSNTGQGNQPQHF.

V gene TRBV7-3 combines with J gene TRBJ1-2; D is uncertain. Germline V gene sequence: CDR1 SGHTA, CDR2 FQGTGA. V dropped 5 bases and J dropped 0 bases, with 10 bases sitting between them. This CDR3 is built from 14 residues. The CDR3, as DNA: TGTGCCAGCAGCCGAGCCTCAACTAACTATGGCTACACCTTC. It specifies CASSRASTNYGYTF. Based on the CDR3 plus reference TRBV7-3 and TRBJ1-2, the full variable domain is GAGVSQTPSNKVTEKGKYVELRCDPISGHTALYWYRQSLGQGPEFLIYFQGTGAADDSGLPNDRFFAVRPEGSVSTLKIQRTERGDSAVYLCASSRASTNYGYTFGSGTRLTVV.

This clone has more than one count but fewer than ten. This chain joins TRBV28 and TRBJ1-3; unclear D gene. The CDR3 covers 14 residues. Germline-derived CDR1 and CDR2 are MDHEN and SYDVKM. Trimming shortened V by 7 bases and J by 4 bases, and 14 bases separated the two germline ends. The DNA for the CDR3 is TGTGCCAGCACCGAGGGAGGGTTGGGAAACACCATATATTTT. The encoded protein is CASTEGGLGNTIYF.

The chain combines TRBV6-5 with TRBJ1-2; the D gene is possibly TRBD1 (5 bases). Germline V gene lookup returns CDR1 MNHEY and CDR2 SVGAGI. V was pared by 6 bases and J by 0 bases, with 11 bases between. CDR3 size: 14 residues. CDR3 in DNA: TGTGCCAGCAGCATGACAGCACCTAACTATGGCTACACCTTC. Protein product: CASSMTAPNYGYTF.

The rearrangement links TRBV2 to TRBJ2-7; maybe TRBD2 (6 bases). This CDR3 has 12 amino acids. Germline V lookup: CDR1 SNHLY, CDR2 FYNNEI. The V and J ends lost 8 bases and 6 bases respectively, with 14 bases between them. The CDR3 region is CASLMGGFEQYF. CDR3 nucleotide sequence: TGTGCCAGCCTCATGGGGGGTTTCGAGCAGTACTTC.

The chain employs TRBV5-1 and TRBJ2-5; 10 bases fit TRBD1. The CDR3 covers 14 residues. After removal of 4 bases from V and 5 bases from J, the junction contained 5 bases not matched to a gene. The germline gives CDR1 SGHRS, CDR2 YFSETQ. Here the CDR3 reads CASSPGTGVETQYF. CDR3 nucleotides: TGCGCCAGCAGCCCAGGGACAGGGGTGGAGACCCAGTACTTC.

This CDR3 is CASSFSGLANEQFF. For the CDR3, the DNA is TGTGCCAGCAGCTTTTCTGGACTAGCAAATGAGCAGTTCTTC. The chain recombines TRBV11-3 with TRBJ2-1; 8 nucleotides align to TRBD2. Germline lookup yields CDR1 SGHNT and CDR2 YENEEA. V gave up 3 bases and J gave up 7 bases; unmatched junction bases: 5. The CDR3 contains 14 residues.

V is TRBV6-5 and J is TRBJ1-1; 7 bases are a match to TRBD1. The CDR3 is made up of 14 amino acids. V was clipped by 7 bases and J by 4 bases; unmatched bases: 9. The germline CDR1 and CDR2 sequences are MNHEY and SVGAGI. The CDR3 DNA follows: TGTGCCAGCAATACAGGGGTTCAGGGCACTGAAGCTTTCTTT. It yields the protein CASNTGVQGTEAFF.

The CDR3 DNA sequence: TGTGCCAGCAACTTTGGAGACCGTAACACAGATACGCAGTATTTT. The encoded protein is CASNFGDRNTDTQYF. This sequence joins TRBV7-2 and TRBJ2-3; D call uncertain. The germline V gene encodes CDR1 SGHTA and CDR2 FQGNSA. Trimming pared 7 bases from V and 2 bases from J, leaving 16 bases between. The CDR3 consists of 15 residues.

The chain employs TRBV5-4 and TRBJ2-7; TRBD1 might be the D (5 bases). The CDR3 sequence is 14 residues long. Germline assignment: CDR1 SGHNT and CDR2 YYREEE (reference sequence). V shed 2 bases and J shed 7 bases, with 16 bases lying between them. The CDR3 sequence: CASSFGTRVEEQYF. For the CDR3, the DNA is TGTGCCAGCAGCTTCGGCACCAGGGTGGAGGAGCAGTACTTC.

V and J are TRBV14 and TRBJ1-1; D is unclear. Trimming stripped 4 bases from V and 1 base from J, with 10 bases between. The germline gives CDR1 SGHDN, CDR2 FVKESK. The CDR3 contains 14 residues. The CDR3 region has the DNA TGTGCCAGCAGCCCCAGAGGAGGGAACACTGAAGCTTTCTTT. It specifies CASSPRGGNTEAFF.

This clone has only a few counts. The V and J genes are TRBV5-6 and TRBJ1-1; D gene unclear. This CDR3 is built from 13 residues. The V gene's germline CDR1 is SGHDT and CDR2 YYEEEE. Trimming removed 2 bases from V and 5 bases from J, with 10 bases in between. Written as DNA, the CDR3 is TGTGCCAGCAGCTTTGGCAGGATGACTGAAGCTTTCTTT. It codes for CASSFGRMTEAFF.

The rearrangement links TRBV11-3 to TRBJ2-5, with D possibly matching TRBD2 (5 bases). With 3 bases removed from V and 1 base from J, the gap between germline ends came to 6 bases. The CDR3 consists of 13 residues. The V gene's germline CDR1 is SGHNT and CDR2 YENEEA. The CDR3 loop reads CASSFGLQETQYF. For the CDR3, the DNA is TGTGCCAGCAGCTTCGGACTCCAAGAGACCCAGTACTTC.

The sample holds one count of this clone. J is TRBJ1-2 and V is TRBV29-1; D perhaps matches TRBD1 (6 bases). The CDR3 spans 16 residues. V lost 3 bases to trimming and J lost 0 bases, with 17 bases between them. Per germline, CDR1 SQVTM and CDR2 ANQGSEA. In DNA form, the CDR3 reads TGCAGCGTTGAGCCCCACCGCGGACAGACTAACTATGGCTACACCTTC. It specifies CSVEPHRGQTNYGYTF. Variable domain in full (rest from reference TRBV29-1 and TRBJ1-2): SAVISQKPSRDICQRGTSLTIQCQVDSQVTMMFWYRQQPGQSLTLIATANQGSEATYESGFVIDKFPISRPNLTFSTLTVSNMSPEDSSIYLCSVEPHRGQTNYGYTFGSGTRLTVV.

This clone came up a few times. The V call is TRBV11-1, the J call TRBJ2-5; the D gene is possibly TRBD2 (6 bases). Germline CDR1 reads SGHAT; CDR2 reads FQDESV (reference sequence). This CDR3 contains 14 residues. V was shortened by 5 bases and J by 2 bases, with 12 bases between the two germline ends. DNA of the CDR3: TGTGCCAGCAGCCCGATGGGGAGGCAAGAGACCCAGTACTTC. Its protein product is CASSPMGRQETQYF.

The chain employs TRBV12-3 or TRBV12-4 and TRBJ2-7, with 8 nucleotides matching TRBD1. Trimming at V came to 7 bases and at J to 5 bases, leaving 7 bases not matched to a gene. The CDR3 has 13 residues. CDR3 region: CASTPPGGNEQYF. CDR3 bases: TGTGCCAGCACGCCTCCAGGGGGCAACGAGCAGTACTTC.

The rearrangement joins TRBV5-6 to TRBJ2-1; D gene unclear. CDR3 length: 15 residues. Germline loops: CDR1 SGHDT, CDR2 YYEEEE. The V and J ends lost 4 bases and 4 bases respectively, with 15 bases between them. The DNA of the CDR3 is TGTGCCAGCAGCGATGGTGGGCCAACATACAATGAGCAGTTCTTC. Amino acid sequence: CASSDGGPTYNEQFF.

This clone was detected only once. V and J are TRBV6-5 and TRBJ1-6; D remains ambiguous. Germline V gives CDR1 MNHEY, CDR2 SVGAGI. The V end was cut by 0 bases, the J end by 8 bases, with 2 bases between. This CDR3 spans 12 amino acids. As DNA, the CDR3 is TGTGCCAGCAGTTACTCCGATTCACCCCTCCACTTT. Translated: CASSYSDSPLHF.

The CDR3 sequence: CASSRVPGQGPNTEAFF. The DNA of the CDR3 is TGTGCCAGCAGCCGCGTCCCGGGACAGGGACCGAACACTGAAGCTTTCTTT. The V gene is TRBV3-1 (or the pseudogene TRBV3-2), the J gene TRBJ1-1; 9 nucleotides line up with TRBD1. V trimming: 4 bases; J trimming: 1 base; junction bases outside the gene matches: 10. Germline CDR1 reads LGHDT; CDR2 reads YNNKEL (reference sequence). There are 17 residues in the CDR3.

The rearrangement uses TRBV28 and TRBJ1-5; D is possibly TRBD1 (6 bases). V shed 6 bases and J shed 3 bases, with 9 bases lying between them. This CDR3 is 13 amino acids long. Per the germline V gene, CDR1 is MDHEN and CDR2 is SYDVKM. The CDR3 region has the DNA TGTGCCAGCAGAACAGGGCACAATCAGCCCCAGCATTTT. The encoded protein is CASRTGHNQPQHF.

This clone was observed a handful of times. The chain joins TRBV7-2 to TRBJ1-2, with 8 bases that match TRBD1. V gave up 0 bases and J gave up 7 bases; unmatched junction bases: 10. From germline, CDR1 is SGHTA and CDR2 FQGNSA. The CDR3 runs to 16 residues. The CDR3, as DNA: TGTGCCAGCAGCTTAGCGAGGCGGCAGGGGGCTGGTGGCTACACCTTC. Encoded protein: CASSLARRQGAGGYTF.

J is TRBJ1-5 and V is TRBV5-1; D may be TRBD1 (5 bases). Trimming cost V 4 bases and J 8 bases, with 19 bases left between them. CDR1 SGHRS and CDR2 YFSETQ come from the germline V gene. The length of the CDR3 is 15 residues. Written as DNA, the CDR3 is TGCGCCAGCAGCCCGAGTGCGCAGGGCGCAGAGCCCCAGCATTTT. It specifies CASSPSAQGAEPQHF.

J is TRBJ1-6 and V is TRBV28; 8 nucleotides line up with TRBD1. J lost 14 bases, V lost 9 bases, and 9 bases had no gene match. The length of the CDR3 is 12 residues. Germline values: CDR1 MDHEN, CDR2 SYDVKM. The CDR3 sequence is CASTGGVSSLHF. The DNA for the CDR3 is TGTGCCAGTACAGGGGGGGTGTCCTCCCTCCACTTT.

This chain links TRBV4-1 with TRBJ2-3; no reliable D call. Germline lookup yields CDR1 MGHRA and CDR2 YSYEKL. Trimming left V 2 bases short and J 2 bases short, with 5 bases between. This CDR3 has 13 amino acids. CDR3 DNA: TGCGCCAGCAGCCAACTACTCACAGATACGCAGTATTTT. Its translation is CASSQLLTDTQYF.